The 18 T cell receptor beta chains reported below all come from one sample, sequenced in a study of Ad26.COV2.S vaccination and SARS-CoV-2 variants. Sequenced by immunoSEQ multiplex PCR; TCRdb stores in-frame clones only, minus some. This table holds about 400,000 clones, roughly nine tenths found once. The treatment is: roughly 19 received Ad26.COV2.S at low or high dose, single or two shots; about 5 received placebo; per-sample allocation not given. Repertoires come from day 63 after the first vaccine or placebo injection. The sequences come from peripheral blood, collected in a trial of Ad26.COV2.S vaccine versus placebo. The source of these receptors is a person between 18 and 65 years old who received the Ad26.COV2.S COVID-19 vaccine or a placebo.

This CDR3 reads CASSYSSGTGSFGYTF. Here the CDR3 DNA reads TGTGCCAGCAGTTACTCTTCCGGGACAGGGAGTTTTGGCTACACCTTC. The chain recombines TRBV6-5 with TRBJ1-2, with 9 nucleotides matching TRBD1. Trimming cost V 0 bases and J 7 bases; bases outside gene matches: 9. Looked up from germline, CDR1 is MNHEY and CDR2 is SVGAGI. CDR3 length equals 16 residues.

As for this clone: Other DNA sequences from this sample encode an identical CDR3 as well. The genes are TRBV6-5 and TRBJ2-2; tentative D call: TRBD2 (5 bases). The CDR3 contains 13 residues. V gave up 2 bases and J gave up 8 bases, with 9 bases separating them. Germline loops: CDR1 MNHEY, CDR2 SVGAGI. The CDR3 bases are TGTGCCAGCAGTTACGCGGGTACGGGGGAGCTGTTTTTT. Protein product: CASSYAGTGELFF.

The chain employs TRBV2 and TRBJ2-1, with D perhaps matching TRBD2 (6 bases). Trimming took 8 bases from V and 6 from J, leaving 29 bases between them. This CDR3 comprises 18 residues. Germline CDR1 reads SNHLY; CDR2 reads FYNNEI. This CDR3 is CASVRERTELLVANEQFF. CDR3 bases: TGTGCCAGCGTCCGGGAGAGGACTGAACTCCTAGTGGCCAATGAGCAGTTCTTC.

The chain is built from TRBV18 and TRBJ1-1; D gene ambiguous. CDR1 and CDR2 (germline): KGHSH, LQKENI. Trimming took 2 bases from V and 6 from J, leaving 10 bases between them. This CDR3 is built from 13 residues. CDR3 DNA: TGTGCCAGCTCACCATTTCCGGACCCTGAAGCTTTCTTT. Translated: CASSPFPDPEAFF.

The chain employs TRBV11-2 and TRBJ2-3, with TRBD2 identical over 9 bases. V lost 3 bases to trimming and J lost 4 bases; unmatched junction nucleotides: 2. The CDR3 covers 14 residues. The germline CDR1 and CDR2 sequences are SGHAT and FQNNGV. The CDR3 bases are TGTGCCAGCAGCTTTGGCGGGGGGGCAGATACGCAGTATTTT. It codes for CASSFGGGADTQYF.

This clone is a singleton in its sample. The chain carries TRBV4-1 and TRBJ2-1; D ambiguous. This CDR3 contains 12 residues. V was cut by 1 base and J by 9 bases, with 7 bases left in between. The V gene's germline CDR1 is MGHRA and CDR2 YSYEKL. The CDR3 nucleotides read TGCGCCAGCAGCCAAGGTAATGGTGAGCAGTTCTTC. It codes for CASSQGNGEQFF.

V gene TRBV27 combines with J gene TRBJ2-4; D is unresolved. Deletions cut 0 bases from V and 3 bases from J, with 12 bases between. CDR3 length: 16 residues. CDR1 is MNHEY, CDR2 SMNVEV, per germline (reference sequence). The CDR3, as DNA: TGTGCCAGCAGTTTATCGAAAGGGATAGGCAAAAACATTCAGTACTTC. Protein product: CASSLSKGIGKNIQYF.

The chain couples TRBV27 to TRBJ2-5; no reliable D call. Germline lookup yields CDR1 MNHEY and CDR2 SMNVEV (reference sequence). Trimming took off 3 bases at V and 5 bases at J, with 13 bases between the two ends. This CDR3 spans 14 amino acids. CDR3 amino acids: CASSLGPRVETQYF. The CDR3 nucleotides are TGTGCCAGCAGTTTGGGCCCTCGTGTGGAGACCCAGTACTTC.

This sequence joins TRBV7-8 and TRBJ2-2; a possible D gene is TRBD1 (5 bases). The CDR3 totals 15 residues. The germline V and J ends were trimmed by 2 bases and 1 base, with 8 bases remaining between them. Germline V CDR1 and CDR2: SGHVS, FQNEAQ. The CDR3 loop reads CASSLTRVNTGELFF. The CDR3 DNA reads TGTGCCAGCAGCTTAACCAGGGTGAACACCGGGGAGCTGTTTTTT.

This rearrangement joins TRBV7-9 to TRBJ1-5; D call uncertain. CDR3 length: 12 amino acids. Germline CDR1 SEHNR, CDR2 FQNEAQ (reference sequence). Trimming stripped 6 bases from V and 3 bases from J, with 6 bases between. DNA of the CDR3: TGTGCCAGCAGTAACCTCAATCAGCCCCAGCATTTT. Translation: CASSNLNQPQHF.

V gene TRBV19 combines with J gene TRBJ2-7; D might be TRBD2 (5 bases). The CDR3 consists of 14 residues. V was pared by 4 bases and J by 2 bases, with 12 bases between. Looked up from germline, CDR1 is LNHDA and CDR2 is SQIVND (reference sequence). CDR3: CASSRTAATYEQYF. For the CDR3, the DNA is TGTGCCAGTAGTAGGACTGCTGCCACCTACGAGCAGTACTTC.

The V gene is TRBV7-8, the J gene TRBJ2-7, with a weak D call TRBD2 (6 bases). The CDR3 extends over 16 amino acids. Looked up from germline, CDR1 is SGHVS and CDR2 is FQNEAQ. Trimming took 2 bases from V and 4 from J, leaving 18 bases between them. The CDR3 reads CASSLSRVERVYEQYF. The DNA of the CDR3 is TGTGCCAGCAGCTTATCGAGGGTGGAGCGGGTATACGAGCAGTACTTC. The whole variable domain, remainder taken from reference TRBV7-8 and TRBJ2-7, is GAGVSQSPRYKVAKRGQDVALRCDPISGHVSLFWYQQALGQGPEFLTYFQNEAQLDKSGLPSDRFFAERPEGSVSTLKIQRTQQEDSAVYLCASSLSRVERVYEQYFGPGTRLTVT.

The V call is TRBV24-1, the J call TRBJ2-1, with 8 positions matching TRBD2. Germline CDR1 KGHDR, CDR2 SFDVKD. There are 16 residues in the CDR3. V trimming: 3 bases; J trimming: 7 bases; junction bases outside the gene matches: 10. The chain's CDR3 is CATSDGGGGWRNEQFF. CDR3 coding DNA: TGTGCCACCAGTGATGGTGGCGGGGGGTGGAGAAATGAGCAGTTCTTC.

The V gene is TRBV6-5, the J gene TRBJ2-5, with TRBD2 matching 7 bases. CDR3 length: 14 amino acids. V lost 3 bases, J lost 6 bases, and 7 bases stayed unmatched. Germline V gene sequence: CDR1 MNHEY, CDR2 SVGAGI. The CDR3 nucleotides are TGTGCCAGCAGTTATCGGGCCGGGAGGCAGACCCAGTACTTC. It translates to CASSYRAGRQTQYF.

The CDR3 here is CASSDSGSHHEQYF. The DNA for the CDR3 is TGCGCCAGCAGCGATTCGGGGAGTCACCACGAGCAGTACTTC. The chain joins TRBV10-1 to TRBJ2-7; tentatively, D is TRBD2 (5 bases). Deletions cut 6 bases from V and 5 bases from J, with 17 bases between. In germline, CDR1 is WNHNN, CDR2 SYGVQD (reference sequence). The CDR3 sequence is 14 residues long.

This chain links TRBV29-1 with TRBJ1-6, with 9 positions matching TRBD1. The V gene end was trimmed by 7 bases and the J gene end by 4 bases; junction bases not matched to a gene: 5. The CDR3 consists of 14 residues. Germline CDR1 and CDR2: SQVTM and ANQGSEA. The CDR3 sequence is CSARTGDYNSPLHF. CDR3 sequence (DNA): TGCAGCGCTCGGACAGGGGATTATAATTCACCCCTCCACTTT.

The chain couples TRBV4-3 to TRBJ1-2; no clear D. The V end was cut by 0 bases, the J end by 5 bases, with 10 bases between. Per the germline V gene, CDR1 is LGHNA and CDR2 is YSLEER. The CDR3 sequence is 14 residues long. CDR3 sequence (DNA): TGCGCCAGCAGCCAAGATAACCAGCTGTATGGCTACACCTTC. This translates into CASSQDNQLYGYTF.

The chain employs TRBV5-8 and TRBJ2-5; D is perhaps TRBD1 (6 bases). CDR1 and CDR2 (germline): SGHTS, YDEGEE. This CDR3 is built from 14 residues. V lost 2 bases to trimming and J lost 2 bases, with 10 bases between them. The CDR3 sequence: CASSFSGQQETQYF. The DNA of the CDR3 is TGTGCCAGCAGCTTTTCCGGACAGCAAGAGACCCAGTACTTC.